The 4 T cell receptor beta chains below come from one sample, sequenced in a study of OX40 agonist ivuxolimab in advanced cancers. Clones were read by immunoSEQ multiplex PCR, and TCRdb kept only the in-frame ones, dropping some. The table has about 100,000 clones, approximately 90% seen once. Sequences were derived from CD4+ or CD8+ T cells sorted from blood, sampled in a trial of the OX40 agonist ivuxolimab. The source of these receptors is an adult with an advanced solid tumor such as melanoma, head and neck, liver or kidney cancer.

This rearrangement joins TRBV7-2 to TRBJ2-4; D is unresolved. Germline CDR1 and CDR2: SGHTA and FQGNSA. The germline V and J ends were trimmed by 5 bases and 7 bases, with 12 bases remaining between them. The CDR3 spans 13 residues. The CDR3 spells CASSRFLENIQYF. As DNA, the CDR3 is TGTGCCAGCAGCCGATTCCTTGAGAACATTCAGTACTTC.

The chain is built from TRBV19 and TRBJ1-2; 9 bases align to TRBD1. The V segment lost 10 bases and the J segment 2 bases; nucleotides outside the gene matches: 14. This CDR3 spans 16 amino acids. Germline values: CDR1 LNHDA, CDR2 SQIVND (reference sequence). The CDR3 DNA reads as TGTGCCACCTCGGGCGGGACAGGGTCAGGGAACTATGGCTACACCTTC. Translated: CATSGGTGSGNYGYTF.

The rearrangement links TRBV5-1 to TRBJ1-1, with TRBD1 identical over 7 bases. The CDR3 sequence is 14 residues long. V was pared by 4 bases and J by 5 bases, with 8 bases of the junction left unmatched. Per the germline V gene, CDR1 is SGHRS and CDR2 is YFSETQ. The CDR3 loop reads CASSPQGERTEAFF. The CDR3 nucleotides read TGCGCCAGCAGCCCCCAGGGGGAAAGAACTGAAGCTTTCTTT. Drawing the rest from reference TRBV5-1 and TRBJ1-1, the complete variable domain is KAGVTQTPRYLIKTRGQQVTLSCSPISGHRSVSWYQQTPGQGLQFLFEYFSETQRNKGNFPGRFSGRQFSNSRSEMNVSTLELGDSALYLCASSPQGERTEAFFGQGTRLTVV.

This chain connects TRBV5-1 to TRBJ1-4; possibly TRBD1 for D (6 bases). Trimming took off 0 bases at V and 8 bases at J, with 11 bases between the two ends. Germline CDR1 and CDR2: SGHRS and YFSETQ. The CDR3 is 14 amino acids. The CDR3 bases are TGCGCCAGCAGCTTGGACAGGGACGGGGAAAAACTGTTTTTT. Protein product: CASSLDRDGEKLFF.